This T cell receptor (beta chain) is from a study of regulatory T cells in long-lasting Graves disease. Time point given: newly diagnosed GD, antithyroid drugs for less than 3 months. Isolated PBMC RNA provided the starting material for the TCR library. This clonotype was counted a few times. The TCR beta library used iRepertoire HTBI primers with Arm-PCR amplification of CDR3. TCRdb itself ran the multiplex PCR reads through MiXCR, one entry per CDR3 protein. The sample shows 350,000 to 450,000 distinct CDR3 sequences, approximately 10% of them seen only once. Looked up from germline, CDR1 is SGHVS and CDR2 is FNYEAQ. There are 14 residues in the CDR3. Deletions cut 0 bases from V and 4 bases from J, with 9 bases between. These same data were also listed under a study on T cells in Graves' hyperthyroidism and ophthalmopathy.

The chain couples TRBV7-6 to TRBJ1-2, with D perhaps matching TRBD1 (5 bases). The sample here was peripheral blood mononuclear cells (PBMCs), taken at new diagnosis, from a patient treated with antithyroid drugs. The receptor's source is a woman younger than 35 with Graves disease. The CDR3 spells CASSLAEGPYGYTF. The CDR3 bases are TGTGCCAGCAGCTTAGCGGAGGGGCCCTATGGCTACACCTTC. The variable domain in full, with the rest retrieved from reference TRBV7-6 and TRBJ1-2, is GAGVSQSPRYKVTKRGQDVALRCDPISGHVSLYWYRQALGQGPEFLTYFNYEAQQDKSGLPNDRFSAERPEGSISTLTIQRTEQRDSAMYRCASSLAEGPYGYTFGSGTRLTVV.